The 6 T cell receptor beta chains below were found in one sample sequenced in a study of cytomegalovirus exposure and HLA in healthy donors. PCR used 60 Vbeta primers and 13 Jbeta primers. Here immunoSEQ multiplex PCR was the method, and the copy in TCRdb shows in-frame clones only, minus some. In all, the sample yields around 37,000 clones. The material sequenced was PBMCs. These receptors came from a human donor in good health.

J is TRBJ1-2 and V is TRBV28, with 7 bases aligning to TRBD1. The V gene's germline CDR1 is MDHEN and CDR2 SYDVKM. CDR3 length: 15 amino acids. J gave up 4 bases and V 5 bases, and 10 bases lay outside the gene matches. The CDR3 DNA reads as TGTGCCAGCAGTCCGATAGGACAGGTTTCCTATGGCTACACCTTC. It is translated as CASSPIGQVSYGYTF.

The chain couples TRBV30 to TRBJ2-7; D ambiguous. This CDR3 comprises 11 residues. V lost 2 bases and J lost 3, with 5 bases in between. CDR1 and CDR2 from the germline V gene are GTSNPN and SVGIG (reference sequence). The CDR3, as DNA: TGTGCCTGGAGTTCCCACTACGAGCAGTACTTC. Translating gives CAWSSHYEQYF.

The gene calls are TRBV4-1 and TRBJ2-7; a possible D gene is TRBD1 (6 bases). The CDR3 consists of 16 residues. Germline V gives CDR1 MGHRA, CDR2 YSYEKL. The V end lost 1 base, the J end lost 2 bases, and 15 bases lay between the germline ends. CDR3 amino acids: CASSQGPTGLAYEQYF. The DNA of the CDR3 is TGCGCCAGCAGCCAAGGTCCCACAGGGTTGGCCTACGAGCAGTACTTC.

Note on this clone: This sample includes further DNA sequences coding for the same CDR3. The rearrangement joins TRBV27 to TRBJ2-7, with TRBD2 identical over 11 bases. CDR1 and CDR2 (germline): MNHEY, SMNVEV (reference sequence). The CDR3 loop spans 15 amino acids. The J segment lost 0 bases and the V segment lost 6 bases, leaving 4 bases of the junction unmatched. The DNA of the CDR3 is TGTGCCAGCAGGGGGACTAGCGGAAGCTCCTACGAGCAGTACTTC. Translating gives CASRGTSGSSYEQYF.

The V call is TRBV7-9, the J call TRBJ2-7, with TRBD1 matching 9 bases. Per germline, CDR1 SEHNR and CDR2 FQNEAQ (reference sequence). V was clipped by 3 bases and J by 2 bases; unmatched bases: 2. The CDR3 sequence is 14 residues long. This CDR3 is CASSFGDRAYEQYF. As DNA, the CDR3 is TGTGCCAGCAGCTTCGGGGACAGGGCCTACGAGCAGTACTTC.

The J gene is TRBJ1-5, the V gene TRBV2; D ambiguous. This CDR3 contains 15 residues. The V and J ends lost 6 bases and 5 bases respectively, with 17 bases between them. Germline V gene lookup returns CDR1 SNHLY and CDR2 FYNNEI. In DNA form, the CDR3 reads TGTGCCAGCAGCGTTGACCTTAATGAGGATCAGCCCCAGCATTTT. It specifies CASSVDLNEDQPQHF.